Listed below are T cell receptor beta chains from one sample, sequenced in a study of radiation and T cells in renal cell carcinoma. TCRdb keeps only in-frame clones here, not all; method: immunoSEQ multiplex PCR. The sample has roughly 100,000 clones, 75% to 90% seen once. Sequenced material: blood, taken from a patient whose treatment included radiotherapy and nephrectomy. The source of these receptors is a man over 45 with renal cell carcinoma. Both conserved end residues are part of each CDR3. The D gene is left open where the match is weak. The size field is filled for only some rows; it gives once, few, many or a size class.

CDR3 DNA	CDR3 protein	clone size	D gene	V gene	J gene
TGTGCCAGCCTGGGACAGGGGAACACTGAAGCTTTCTTT	CASLGQGNTEAFF	.	TRBD1	TRBV6-1	TRBJ1-1
TGTGCCAGCAGCCAAGTAGCGGGTTTGGATGGCTACACCTTC	CASSQVAGLDGYTF	.	.	TRBV4-2	TRBJ1-2
TGTGCCAGCAGCCAAAGACAGGGGACCTCTAACTATGGCTACACCTTC	CASSQRQGTSNYGYTF	.	TRBD1	TRBV7-2	TRBJ1-2
TGTGCCTGTTTCCCGGGACTAGCGGGGGGGCCGGCGTTCTTC	CACFPGLAGGPAFF	.	TRBD2	TRBV30	TRBJ2-1
TGTGCCAGCAGGGATTTCTATAATTCACCCCTCCACTTT	CASRDFYNSPLHF	.	.	TRBV28	TRBJ1-6
TGTGCCAGCAACAAGAGGGGTAGCGGCTACACAGATACGCAGTATTTT	CASNKRGSGYTDTQYF	few	.	TRBV21-1	TRBJ2-3
TGTGCCAGCAGTGACCCCAGGGGGGTTACAGATACGCAGTATTTT	CASSDPRGVTDTQYF	.	.	TRBV6-1	TRBJ2-3
TGTGCCAGCAGTTCTACCCTGGAGGAGCAGTACTTC	CASSSTLEEQYF	.	.	TRBV28	TRBJ2-7
TGTGCCAGCTCACCCCAGGAGGGTCCGTACACCTTC	CASSPQEGPYTF	.	.	TRBV18	TRBJ1-2
TGTGCCAGCAGCGTAGTCGGGACCGGGGCGGTGTACGAGCAGTACTTC	CASSVVGTGAVYEQYF	.	.	TRBV9	TRBJ2-7
TGCGCCAGCAGTGTTCCCTCGGCGGAGCGGGAGGGCGTGCAGTACTTC	CASSVPSAEREGVQYF	once	TRBD2	TRBV10-2	TRBJ2-7
TGTGCCAGCACCCATGGACCGAGCTACGAGCAGTACTTC	CASTHGPSYEQYF	.	.	TRBV6-5	TRBJ2-7
TGTGCCAGCAGCTTGGGTGGCCCAGGGGCCCCTTACAATGAGCAGTTCTTC	CASSLGGPGAPYNEQFF	.	.	TRBV5-4	TRBJ2-1
TGCGCCAGCAGCTTGGTTCAGGGTGGAGAAAAACTGTTTTTT	CASSLVQGGEKLFF	once	.	TRBV5-1	TRBJ1-4
TGCGCCAGCAGCTTGGCCGCGTGGGACTATGGCTACACCTTC	CASSLAAWDYGYTF	once	.	TRBV5-1	TRBJ1-2
TGTGCCAGCAGCACGGACAGGGATACCACTGAAGCTTTCTTT	CASSTDRDTTEAFF	.	TRBD1	TRBV7-3	TRBJ1-1
TGCGCCAGCAGCCAAGATCGGTTAGCGGGAGGGCAGAATGAGCAGTTCTTC	CASSQDRLAGGQNEQFF	.	TRBD2	TRBV4-1	TRBJ2-1
TGTGCCAGCAGTTACTCGGCAGGGATGAACACTGAAGCTTTCTTT	CASSYSAGMNTEAFF	.	.	TRBV6-5	TRBJ1-1
TGTGCCAGCAGTGAGCAGGGGGGGAGAGGCTACACCTTC	CASSEQGGRGYTF	.	TRBD1	TRBV2	TRBJ1-2
TGTGCCAGCAGGCAAGGACTCCCGAACACTGAAGCTTTCTTT	CASRQGLPNTEAFF	.	.	TRBV6-5	TRBJ1-1
TGTGCCAGCAGCTTGACAGCGGGAGGATACACCGGGGAGCTGTTTTTT	CASSLTAGGYTGELFF	once	TRBD2	TRBV5-5	TRBJ2-2
TGTGCCAGCTCCTCTGGTGGGCCATCGAAGGGCAATCAGCCCCAGCATTTT	CASSSGGPSKGNQPQHF	.	.	TRBV28	TRBJ1-5
TGTGCCAGCATGGAGACAGGGTCTGGAAACACCATATATTTT	CASMETGSGNTIYF	.	TRBD1	TRBV2	TRBJ1-3
TGTGCCAGCTTAGGACCGGGACAGTTTCTCTATGGCTACACCTTC	CASLGPGQFLYGYTF	.	TRBD1	TRBV7-9	TRBJ1-2
TGTGCCAGCAGTCAAGACAGGGGAGGAAATGAAAAACTGTTTTTT	CASSQDRGGNEKLFF	.	TRBD1	TRBV2	TRBJ1-4
TGTGCCAGCAGCCGCGCAGGGGCGTATGGCTACACCTTC	CASSRAGAYGYTF	.	.	TRBV6-5	TRBJ1-2
TGTGCCAGCAGCTTAGGTCAAAGGGTTAGCGAGCAGTACTTC	CASSLGQRVSEQYF	.	.	TRBV11-2	TRBJ2-7
TGTGCCAGCAGCCGCCCTGGGAGAGATGAGCAGTTCTTC	CASSRPGRDEQFF	.	.	TRBV4-2	TRBJ2-1
TGTGCCAGCAGCACAACGGTAGTTTACGAGCAGTACTTC	CASSTTVVYEQYF	.	.	TRBV7-3	TRBJ2-7
TGCGCCAGCACAACATTAGACGGGTCCACCGGGGAGCTGTTTTTT	CASTTLDGSTGELFF	.	.	TRBV5-1	TRBJ2-2
TGTGCCAGCAGCGTAGCCCAGGGGGGACCTAATGAAAAACTGTTTTTT	CASSVAQGGPNEKLFF	.	TRBD1	TRBV9	TRBJ1-4
TGTGCCAGCAGCCGCGTACTGGGCACTGAAGCTTTCTTT	CASSRVLGTEAFF	.	.	TRBV7-6	TRBJ1-1
TGTGCCATCAGCCCCGGGACTAGTAGTACAGATACGCAGTATTTT	CAISPGTSSTDTQYF	.	TRBD2	TRBV10-3	TRBJ2-3
TGTGCCTGGAGCGGCGGGAGAAGGAATGAGCAGTTCTTC	CAWSGGRRNEQFF	.	TRBD2	TRBV30	TRBJ2-1
TGCGCCAGCAGCCAAGGCCCTAGCCGGACAGGATATAGCAATCAGCCCCAGCATTTT	CASSQGPSRTGYSNQPQHF	.	TRBD1	TRBV4-1	TRBJ1-5
TGCGCCAGCAGCTTGAACAGCCCATACAATGAGCAGTTCTTC	CASSLNSPYNEQFF	.	.	TRBV5-1	TRBJ2-1
TGTGCCAGCAGCTTTAGCGGGGGCAGGGATACGCAGTATTTT	CASSFSGGRDTQYF	.	TRBD2	TRBV7-2	TRBJ2-3
TGCGCCAGCAGTGAGTCGACTAGTGGGAGGGAGACCCAGTACTTC	CASSESTSGRETQYF	.	.	TRBV10-1	TRBJ2-5
TGCGCCAGCAGCCAGGAGGTCGCGAACACCGGGGAGCTGTTTTTT	CASSQEVANTGELFF	.	.	TRBV4-1	TRBJ2-2
TGCGCCAGCAGCTCAGAGCTAAGGGGGAACACTGAAGCTTTCTTT	CASSSELRGNTEAFF	few	.	TRBV5-1	TRBJ1-1
TGCAGCGCCGACCCAGGGGGCGGCTATGGCTACACCTTC	CSADPGGGYGYTF	.	TRBD1	TRBV29-1	TRBJ1-2
TGTGCCATCAGTATGGGACAGGGTGTCGAGACCCAGTACTTC	CAISMGQGVETQYF	.	TRBD1	TRBV10-3	TRBJ2-5
TGTGCCAGTAGTAGGACAGTTGGAAACACCATATATTTT	CASSRTVGNTIYF	.	.	TRBV19	TRBJ1-3
TGTGCCAGCAGCCCGGACGGTGGGGATCAGCCCCAGCATTTT	CASSPDGGDQPQHF	.	.	TRBV5-5	TRBJ1-5
TGTGCCATCAGTGACAGGGTATCTGGAAACACCATATATTTT	CAISDRVSGNTIYF	.	.	TRBV10-3	TRBJ1-3
TGTGCCAGCAGCCAGGAGGGACAGGTGGGCAATCAGCCCCAGCATTTT	CASSQEGQVGNQPQHF	.	TRBD1	TRBV4-2	TRBJ1-5
TGTGCCTGTCTCCCACGAATAGGGTTGGGTGGCTACACCTTC	CACLPRIGLGGYTF	.	.	TRBV30	TRBJ1-2
TGTGCCAGCAGTGAAGCGGTCGGGGGGGTAACCGGGGAGCTGTTTTTT	CASSEAVGGVTGELFF	.	TRBD2	TRBV2	TRBJ2-2
TGTGCCAGCAGCTTGTCTCTCGAACCCCAGCATTTT	CASSLSLEPQHF	.	.	TRBV7-2	TRBJ1-5
TGTGCCAGCAGCCAAGAAGAGCGGATCACAGATACGCAGTATTTT	CASSQEERITDTQYF	once	.	TRBV4-2	TRBJ2-3
TGTGCCAGCAGTACTCCGACAGGGAACACTGAAGCTTTCTTT	CASSTPTGNTEAFF	.	.	TRBV6-5	TRBJ1-1
TGCAGCGTTGTAACGGGACACGAGCAGTACTTC	CSVVTGHEQYF	.	.	TRBV29-1	TRBJ2-7
TGTGCCAGCAGCCAAGATCCGAACACCGGGGAGCTGTTTTTT	CASSQDPNTGELFF	.	.	TRBV4-2	TRBJ2-2
TGTGCCAGCAGCTCGTCGGTAGCGGGGGCCCTAGATAACAACTACGAGCAGTACTTC	CASSSSVAGALDNNYEQYF	.	TRBD2	TRBV5-6	TRBJ2-7
TGTGCCAGCAGCAGCCGGGGACCCACTTACAATGAGCAGTTCTTC	CASSSRGPTYNEQFF	once	.	TRBV7-2	TRBJ2-1
TGTGCCAGCAGCCCTGGACTAGCGGGAGAAAATACGCAGTATTTT	CASSPGLAGENTQYF	once	TRBD2	TRBV7-2	TRBJ2-3
TGTGCCAGCAGCTTGGTAAACGGACAAGAGACCCAGTACTTC	CASSLVNGQETQYF	.	.	TRBV5-6	TRBJ2-5
TGTGCCAGCAGCGATGGGACTTTCTACGAGCAGTACTTC	CASSDGTFYEQYF	.	.	TRBV7-9	TRBJ2-7